This TCR beta chain comes out of a study of post-analysis software for immune sequencing data. Study-wide context: Disease trajectories encompassed relapsing-remitting, secondary progressive and progressive-relapsing multiple sclerosis.

As to this clonotype: Its antigen is not identified.

Unique molecular identifiers featured in each of the TCR beta cDNA libraries. Some 540,000 cDNA molecules were obtained from approximately 0.91 to 9.4 million T cells. TCRdb independently ran MiXCR on the PCR reads; one entry per CDR3 protein. The sample consists of roughly 870,000 distinct CDR3 sequences, about 57% of them appearing once. Findings of the study overall: The five TRBV segments detected at higher frequency in patients than in controls included TRBV5-6, TRBV5-1 and TRBV20-1. Among multiple sclerosis patients, normalized Chao1 diversity was significantly below that of controls.

Losses at the gene ends were 6 bases for V and 2 bases for J; bases not matched to a gene: 8. Germline-derived CDR1 and CDR2 are DFQATT and SNEGSKA (reference sequence). The CDR3 extends over 14 amino acids. The clonotype originates from a girl aged 5-17 years with multiple sclerosis. The chain carries TRBV20-1 and TRBJ2-7; TRBD2 matches 9 bases. The sample comprised blood. CDR3 sequence reads: CSAGRREGPYEQYF. CDR3 in DNA: TGCAGTGCAGGGAGGCGGGAGGGTCCCTACGAGCAGTACTTC.